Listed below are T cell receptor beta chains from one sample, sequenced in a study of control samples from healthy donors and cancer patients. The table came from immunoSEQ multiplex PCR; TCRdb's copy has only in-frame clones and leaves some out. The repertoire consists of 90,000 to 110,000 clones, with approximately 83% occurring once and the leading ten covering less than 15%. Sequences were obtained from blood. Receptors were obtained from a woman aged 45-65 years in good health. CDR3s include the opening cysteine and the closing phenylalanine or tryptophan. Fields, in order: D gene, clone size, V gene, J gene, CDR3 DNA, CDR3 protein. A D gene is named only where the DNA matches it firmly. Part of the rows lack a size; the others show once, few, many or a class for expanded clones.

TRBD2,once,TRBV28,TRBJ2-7,TGTGCCAGTCTGAACTCTGGGATAGGCGGGGGGGCTGGTGAGCAGTACTTC,CASLNSGIGGGAGEQYF
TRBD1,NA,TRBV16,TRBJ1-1,TGTGCCAGCAGCCCGGGACAGGCCCTAGCTTTCTTT,CASSPGQALAFF
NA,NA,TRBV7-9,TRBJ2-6,TGTGCCACCGGCTACTCTGGGGCCAACGTCCTGACTTTC,CATGYSGANVLTF
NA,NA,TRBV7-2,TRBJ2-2,TGTGCCAGCAGCTCGCCTGGGACCGGGGAGCTGTTTTTT,CASSSPGTGELFF
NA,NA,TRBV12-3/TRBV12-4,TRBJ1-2,TGTGCCAGCAGGGCTGGGACCCTGTATGGCTACACCTTC,CASRAGTLYGYTF
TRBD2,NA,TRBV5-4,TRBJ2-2,TGTGCCAGCAGCTTGGAGCTAGCGGGAATTGTCACCGGGGAGCTGTTTTTT,CASSLELAGIVTGELFF
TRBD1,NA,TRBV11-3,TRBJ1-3,TGTGCCAGCAGGTTATACCGGGACAGCTCTGGAAACACCATATATTTT,CASRLYRDSSGNTIYF
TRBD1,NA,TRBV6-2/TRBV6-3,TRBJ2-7,TGTGCCAGCAGCCCGGGACAGGTTCCCTACGAGCAGTACTTC,CASSPGQVPYEQYF
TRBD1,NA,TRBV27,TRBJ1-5,TGTGCCAGCAGTCCCGGGACAGGCAATCAGCCCCAGCATTTT,CASSPGTGNQPQHF
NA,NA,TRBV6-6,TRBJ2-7,TGTGCCAGCATCCCCCACGGCAGGGGAAACGGCGAGCAGTACTTC,CASIPHGRGNGEQYF
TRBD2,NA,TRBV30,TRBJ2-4,TGTGCCTGGAGTCCCCGGGGAGGGTTAAACATTCAGTACTTC,CAWSPRGGLNIQYF
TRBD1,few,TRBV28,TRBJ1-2,TGTGCCAGCAGGGCCGGGACAGGGGGCAGCTATGGCTACACCTTC,CASRAGTGGSYGYTF
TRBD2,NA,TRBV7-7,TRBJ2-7,TGTGCTAGCAGCCCCTCCCCTGGACTAGCACGGGAGCAGTACTTC,CASSPSPGLAREQYF
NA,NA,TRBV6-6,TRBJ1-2,TGTGCCAGCAGTCCCGGGTCCATCTATGGCTACACCTTC,CASSPGSIYGYTF
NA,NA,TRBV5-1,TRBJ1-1,TGCGCCAGCAGCTTCAGAGGGTACACTGAAGCTTTCTTT,CASSFRGYTEAFF
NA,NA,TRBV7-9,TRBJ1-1,TGTGCCAGCAGCATACTCCCGGGACAAACGAACACTGAAGCTTTCTTT,CASSILPGQTNTEAFF
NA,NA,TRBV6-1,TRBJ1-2,TGTGCCAGCAGTGAAGGGGTTGGGACTAACTATGGCTACACCTTC,CASSEGVGTNYGYTF
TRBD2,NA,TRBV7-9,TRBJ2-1,TGTGCCAGCACCCTCTCACTAGCGGGAGACAATGAGCAGTTCTTC,CASTLSLAGDNEQFF
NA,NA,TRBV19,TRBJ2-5,TGTGCCAGTAGTAGAGGGTCTGAGACCCAGTACTTC,CASSRGSETQYF
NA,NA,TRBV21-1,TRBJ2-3,TGTGCCAGCAGCTCGGAGGGACTAGCGGGAGAGGATACGCAGTATTTT,CASSSEGLAGEDTQYF
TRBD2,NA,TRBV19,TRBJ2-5,TGTGCCAGTAGTGCCTCTTCTAGCGGGGGGGCGGAGACCCAGTACTTC,CASSASSSGGAETQYF
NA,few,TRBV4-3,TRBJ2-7,TGCGCCAGCAGCCAAGATAAAGGGACCTACGAGCAGTACTTC,CASSQDKGTYEQYF
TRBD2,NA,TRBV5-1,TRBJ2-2,TGCGCCAGCAGCGGCGGACTAGCGTTTGGGGTGGCCGGGGAGCTGTTTTTT,CASSGGLAFGVAGELFF
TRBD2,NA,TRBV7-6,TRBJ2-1,TGTGCCAGCAGCTTAGCGCGAAGCGGGGGGGACAATGAGCAGTTCTTC,CASSLARSGGDNEQFF
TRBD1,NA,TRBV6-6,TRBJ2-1,TGTGCCAGCAGTTACTCGACAGGGGGCTACAATGAGCAGTTCTTC,CASSYSTGGYNEQFF